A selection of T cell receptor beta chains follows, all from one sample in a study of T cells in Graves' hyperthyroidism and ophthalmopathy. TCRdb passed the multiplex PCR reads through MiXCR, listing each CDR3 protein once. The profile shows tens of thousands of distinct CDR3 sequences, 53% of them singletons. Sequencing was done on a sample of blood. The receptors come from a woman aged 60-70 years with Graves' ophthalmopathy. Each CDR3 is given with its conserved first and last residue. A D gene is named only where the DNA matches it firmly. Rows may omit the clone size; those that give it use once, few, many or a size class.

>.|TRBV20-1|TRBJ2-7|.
TGCAGGGTGGGCTCCCCCTACGAGCAGTACTTC
CRVGSPYEQYF
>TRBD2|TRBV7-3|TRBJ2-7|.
TGTGCCAGCAGCGCTACCGGGACTAGCGGGTACGAGCAGTACTTC
CASSATGTSGYEQYF
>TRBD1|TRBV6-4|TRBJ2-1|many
TGTGCCAGCAGCCGGACAGGGGGTCTCAATGAGCAGTTCTTC
CASSRTGGLNEQFF
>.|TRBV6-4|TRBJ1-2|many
TGTGCCAGCAGGGCCGACATGGGCCAGGCTCGCGGCTACACCTTC
CASRADMGQARGYTF
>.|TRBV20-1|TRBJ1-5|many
TGCAGTGCTAGAGATTCCCCCCCCTCTAGCAATCAGCCCCAGCATTTT
CSARDSPPSSNQPQHF
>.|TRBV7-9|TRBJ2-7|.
TGTGCCAGCTGCTGCTCGAGAGGGTGCGAGCAGCACTTC
CASCCSRGCEQHF
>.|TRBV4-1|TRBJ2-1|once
TGCGCCAGCAGCGAAGTCGGGAATTCCTACAATGAGCAGTTCTTC
CASSEVGNSYNEQFF
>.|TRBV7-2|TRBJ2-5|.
TGTGCCAGCAGCTTATTGGAAGGTCAGCCCCAGTACTTC
CASSLLEGQPQYF
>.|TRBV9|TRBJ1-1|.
TGTGCCAGCAGCGGTGGACAGACCCAAGCTTTCTTT
CASSGGQTQAFF
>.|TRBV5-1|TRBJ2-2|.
TGCGCCAGCAGCTTAACTAGCGGGGAGCTGTTTTTT
CASSLTSGELFF
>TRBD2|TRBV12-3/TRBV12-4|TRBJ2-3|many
TGTGCCAGCAGTTTCGTGGCGGGAGGGCCAGATACGCAGTATTTT
CASSFVAGGPDTQYF
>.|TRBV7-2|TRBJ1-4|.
TGTGCCAGCACCGTAGTGGGGTTGGGTGGTGAAAAACTGTTTTTT
CASTVVGLGGEKLFF
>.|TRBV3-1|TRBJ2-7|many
TGTGCCAGCAGCCAAGATACGAGCCGGGAGTACTTC
CASSQDTSREYF
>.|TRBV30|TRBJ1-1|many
TGTGCCTGGAGTCTGAGGAGGGAAGCTTTCTTT
CAWSLRREAFF
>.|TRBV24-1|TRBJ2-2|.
TGTGCCACCAGTGACCCCGAGACTGGGACCACCGGGGAGCTGTTCTTT
CATSDPETGTTGELFF
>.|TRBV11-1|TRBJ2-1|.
TGTGCCAGCAGCGTCCCCGGGAAGGGGGAGCAGTTCTTC
CASSVPGKGEQFF
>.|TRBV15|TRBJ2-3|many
TGTGCCACCAGCAGGGAAACAAAAACAGATACGCAGTATTTT
CATSRETKTDTQYF
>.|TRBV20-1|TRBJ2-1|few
TGCAGTGCTAGAGATCGGGTATTTGGTGAGCAGTTCTTC
CSARDRVFGEQFF
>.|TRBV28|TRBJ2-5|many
TGTGCCAGCAGTTCCCCGGTAGGGGGTAAAGAGACCCAGTACTTC
CASSSPVGGKETQYF
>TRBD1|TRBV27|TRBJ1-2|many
TGTGCCAGCAGTGGAACCGGGACAGCCCTCTATGGCTACACCTTC
CASSGTGTALYGYTF
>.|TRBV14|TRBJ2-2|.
TGTGCCAGCAGCCAAGTAACGGGGGCGCGCACCGGAGAGCTGTTTTTT
CASSQVTGARTGELFF
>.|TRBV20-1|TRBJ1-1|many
TGCAGTGCTAGAGAGGTGACAGGGAACACTGAAGCTTTCTTT
CSAREVTGNTEAFF
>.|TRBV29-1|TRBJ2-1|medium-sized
TGCAGCGCTGGGGGCACGCGCTACAATGAGCAGTTCTTC
CSAGGTRYNEQFF
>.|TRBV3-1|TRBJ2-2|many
TGTGCCAGCAGCCAAGATTTGTCCGGGGAGCTGTTTTTT
CASSQDLSGELFF
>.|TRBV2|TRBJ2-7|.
TGTGCCAGGAGCCCGCCAGGGCACGAGCTGTACTTC
CARSPPGHELYF
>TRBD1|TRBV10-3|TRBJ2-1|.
TGTGCCATCGGGACAGGACTCTACAATGAGCAGTTCTTC
CAIGTGLYNEQFF
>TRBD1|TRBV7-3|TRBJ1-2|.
TGTGCCAGCAGCTTAATGGGCAGGGGGGGCTACACCTTC
CASSLMGRGGYTF
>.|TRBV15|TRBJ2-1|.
TGTGCCACCAGCAGACCCATGGGGACATACATTTTCAATGAGCAGTTCTTC
CATSRPMGTYIFNEQFF
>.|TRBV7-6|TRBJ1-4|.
TGTGCCAGCAGCTTAGCTGGGGGCTCTCTGGGTGAAAAACTGTTTTTT
CASSLAGGSLGEKLFF
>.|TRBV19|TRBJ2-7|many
TGTGCCAGTGGAAACAGGGGGGGCGAGCAGTACTTC
CASGNRGGEQYF
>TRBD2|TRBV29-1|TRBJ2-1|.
TGCAGCGTGGTTCCCGGTATAGGTTTGGGGGGGTCCTACAATGAGCAGTTCTTC
CSVVPGIGLGGSYNEQFF
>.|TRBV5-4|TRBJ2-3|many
TGTGCCAGCATCAACCGACAGGGAGGACGCACAGATACGCAGTATTTT
CASINRQGGRTDTQYF
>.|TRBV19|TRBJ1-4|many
TGTGCCAGTAGTCCCCCGTTGGGGGGGTCAAATGAAAAACTGTTTTTT
CASSPPLGGSNEKLFF
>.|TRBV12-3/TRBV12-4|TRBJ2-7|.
TGTGCCAGCAGTCCGACCGTTTTAAACGAGCAGTACTTC
CASSPTVLNEQYF
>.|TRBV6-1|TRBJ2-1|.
TGTGCCAGCAGTGAGGGGCAGCATAATGAGCAGTTCTTC
CASSEGQHNEQFF
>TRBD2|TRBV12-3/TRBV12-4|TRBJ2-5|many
TGTGCCAGCAGTCCCAGGACTAGCGGGGGGAAGGGCCAAGAGACCCAGTACTTC
CASSPRTSGGKGQETQYF
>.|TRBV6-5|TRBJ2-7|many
TGTGCCAGCAGTACCGACTTTGAGCAGGGTGGGCCAGTGGGCGAGCAGTACTTC
CASSTDFEQGGPVGEQYF
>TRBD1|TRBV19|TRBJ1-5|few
TGTGCCAGTAGTATTGGGACAGGGGGCGGTCAGCCCCAGCATTTT
CASSIGTGGGQPQHF
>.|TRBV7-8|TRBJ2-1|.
TGTGCCAGCGGCTTGGCCGCAGGCCGCGGGTACAATGAGCAGCTCTTC
CASGLAAGRGYNEQLF
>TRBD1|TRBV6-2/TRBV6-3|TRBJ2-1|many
TGTGCCAGCAAGGGGACAGGGAGCTCCTACAATGAGCAGTTCTTC
CASKGTGSSYNEQFF
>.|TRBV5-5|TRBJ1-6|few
TGTGCCAGCAGCCGTGGCAGTCCTAATTCACTCCTCCACTTT
CASSRGSPNSLLHF
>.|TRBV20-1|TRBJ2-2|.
TGCAGTGCTAGAGGCCCGGGTTCGGCAGGGGAGCTGTTTTTT
CSARGPGSAGELFF
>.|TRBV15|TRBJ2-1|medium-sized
TGTGCCACCAGCAGAGGACAGTCTGACAATGAGCAGTTCTTC
CATSRGQSDNEQFF